The rows below give T cell receptor beta chains drawn from one sample of a study of regulatory T cells in long-lasting Graves disease. From the multiplex PCR reads, TCRdb called clonotypes with MiXCR, one entry per CDR3 protein. Of 620,000 or so distinct CDR3 sequences in the sample, 16% were seen once. This sample was also put to use in a study of T cells in Graves' hyperthyroidism and ophthalmopathy.

Source: peripheral blood mononuclear cells (PBMCs), taken at new diagnosis, from a patient treated with antithyroid drugs. Receptors originate from a woman aged 25 to 39 with Graves disease. The CDR3 runs from the conserved cysteine through the conserved F or W. Fields, in order: J gene, clone size, D gene, V gene, CDR3 protein, CDR3 DNA. The D gene is left open where the match is weak. For some rows the clone size is stated as once, few or many, or as a class when expanded; others skip it.

j_gene: TRBJ2-4; abundance: few; d_gene: -; v_gene: TRBV7-2; CDR3aa: CASSLGLGNIQYF; CDR3nt: TGTGCCAGCAGCTTAGGTCTAGGGAACATTCAGTACTTC
j_gene: TRBJ1-6; abundance: many; d_gene: TRBD1; v_gene: TRBV20-1; CDR3aa: CSASRGQADSPLHF; CDR3nt: TGCAGTGCTAGCCGGGGACAGGCGGATTCACCCCTCCACTTT
j_gene: TRBJ1-1; abundance: many; d_gene: TRBD1; v_gene: TRBV7-6; CDR3aa: CASSQQGPAFF; CDR3nt: TGTGCCAGCAGCCAACAGGGGCCAGCTTTCTTT
j_gene: TRBJ1-1; abundance: -; d_gene: -; v_gene: TRBV4-1; CDR3aa: CASSQAAIGVMGTEAFF; CDR3nt: TGCGCCAGCAGCCAAGCGGCCATTGGGGTGATGGGGACTGAAGCTTTCTTT
j_gene: TRBJ1-2; abundance: many; d_gene: -; v_gene: TRBV2; CDR3aa: CASSTSYGYTF; CDR3nt: TGTGCCAGCAGCACCTCTTATGGCTACACCTTC
j_gene: TRBJ2-3; abundance: many; d_gene: TRBD2; v_gene: TRBV28; CDR3aa: CASSEAGRTDTQYF; CDR3nt: TGTGCCAGCAGCGAAGCGGGGCGCACAGATACGCAGTATTTT
j_gene: TRBJ2-1; abundance: few; d_gene: TRBD2; v_gene: TRBV7-3; CDR3aa: CASSLKAGTSGRYNEQFF; CDR3nt: TGTGCCAGCAGCTTAAAAGCCGGGACTAGCGGGAGATACAATGAGCAGTTCTTC
j_gene: TRBJ1-1; abundance: many; d_gene: -; v_gene: TRBV7-9; CDR3aa: CASSEPPGVDEAFF; CDR3nt: TGTGCCAGCAGTGAACCCCCGGGGGTTGATGAAGCTTTCTTT
j_gene: TRBJ1-1; abundance: -; d_gene: -; v_gene: TRBV28; CDR3aa: CASSSAPAVNAFF; CDR3nt: TGTGCCAGCAGTTCTGCCCCCGCGGTGAACGCTTTCTTT
j_gene: TRBJ2-2; abundance: few; d_gene: -; v_gene: TRBV5-4; CDR3aa: CASSLGSSSTGELFF; CDR3nt: TGTGCCAGCAGCTTGGGATCTAGCTCCACCGGGGAGCTGTTTTTT
j_gene: TRBJ2-6; abundance: -; d_gene: -; v_gene: TRBV6-1; CDR3aa: CASTEGSGANVLTF; CDR3nt: TGTGCCAGCACTGAAGGCAGTGGGGCCAACGTCCTGACTTTC
j_gene: TRBJ2-3; abundance: -; d_gene: TRBD2; v_gene: TRBV28; CDR3aa: CASSAPGSGRSDTQYF; CDR3nt: TGTGCCAGCAGTGCCCCTGGTAGCGGGAGGTCAGATACGCAGTATTTT
j_gene: TRBJ2-7; abundance: few; d_gene: TRBD1; v_gene: TRBV28; CDR3aa: CASSFGGTGAYEQYF; CDR3nt: TGTGCCAGCAGTTTTGGGGGGACAGGGGCCTACGAGCAGTACTTC
j_gene: TRBJ1-2; abundance: many; d_gene: -; v_gene: TRBV10-3; CDR3aa: CAISELDNYGYTF; CDR3nt: TGTGCCATCAGTGAGCTGGATAACTATGGCTACACCTTC
j_gene: TRBJ1-3; abundance: -; d_gene: -; v_gene: TRBV30; CDR3aa: CAWTDGLGGNTIYF; CDR3nt: TGTGCCTGGACAGACGGATTAGGAGGAAACACCATATATTTT
j_gene: TRBJ2-7; abundance: many; d_gene: -; v_gene: TRBV7-2; CDR3aa: CASSPPHGVRQYF; CDR3nt: TGTGCCAGCAGCCCCCCCCATGGCGTCAGGCAGTACTTC
j_gene: TRBJ2-2; abundance: few; d_gene: -; v_gene: TRBV3-1; CDR3aa: CASSQVNAGELFF; CDR3nt: TGTGCCAGCAGCCAAGTCAACGCCGGGGAGCTGTTTTTT
j_gene: TRBJ1-2; abundance: -; d_gene: -; v_gene: TRBV5-1; CDR3aa: CASSLEQGPYGYTF; CDR3nt: TGCGCCAGCAGCTTGGAACAGGGACCCTATGGCTACACCTTC
j_gene: TRBJ2-1; abundance: -; d_gene: TRBD2; v_gene: TRBV4-1; CDR3aa: CASSQGLAGILGNEQFF; CDR3nt: TGCGCCAGCAGCCAAGGACTAGCGGGAATTTTGGGAAATGAGCAGTTCTTC
j_gene: TRBJ1-2; abundance: -; d_gene: -; v_gene: TRBV20-1; CDR3aa: CSARWPNAQGYTF; CDR3nt: TGCAGTGCTAGGTGGCCTAATGCACAGGGCTACACCTTC
j_gene: TRBJ1-1; abundance: many; d_gene: -; v_gene: TRBV29-1; CDR3aa: CSVDFWGHTEAFF; CDR3nt: TGCAGCGTTGATTTTTGGGGGCACACTGAAGCTTTCTTT
j_gene: TRBJ2-3; abundance: few; d_gene: TRBD2; v_gene: TRBV3-1; CDR3aa: CASSRQAGGPGDTQYF; CDR3nt: TGTGCCAGCAGCCGACAAGCGGGAGGGCCGGGAGATACGCAGTATTTT
j_gene: TRBJ1-2; abundance: -; d_gene: -; v_gene: TRBV20-1; CDR3aa: CSASGFDGYTF; CDR3nt: TGCAGTGCTAGTGGTTTCGATGGCTACACCTTC
j_gene: TRBJ2-7; abundance: many; d_gene: -; v_gene: TRBV7-2; CDR3aa: CASSSRGREQYF; CDR3nt: TGTGCCAGCAGCTCCAGGGGCCGGGAGCAGTACTTC
j_gene: TRBJ2-2; abundance: few; d_gene: -; v_gene: TRBV6-5; CDR3aa: CASSSWNQGGNTGELFF; CDR3nt: TGTGCCAGCAGTTCTTGGAACCAAGGAGGGAACACCGGGGAGCTGTTTTTT
j_gene: TRBJ2-1; abundance: many; d_gene: -; v_gene: TRBV7-2; CDR3aa: CASSLVGQISHQFF; CDR3nt: TGTGCCAGCAGCTTAGTTGGACAGATCTCTCATCAGTTCTTC
j_gene: TRBJ1-2; abundance: -; d_gene: -; v_gene: TRBV28; CDR3aa: CASSSNLYTF; CDR3nt: TGTGCCAGCAGTTCGAACCTCTACACCTTC
j_gene: TRBJ1-5; abundance: -; d_gene: -; v_gene: TRBV20-1; CDR3aa: CSARGQPNQPQHF; CDR3nt: TGCAGTGCTAGGGGTCAGCCCAATCAGCCCCAGCATTTT
j_gene: TRBJ1-3; abundance: -; d_gene: -; v_gene: TRBV6-5; CDR3aa: CASSYSRNSAFSGNTIYF; CDR3nt: TGTGCCAGCAGTTACTCTCGAAATTCGGCGTTCTCTGGAAACACCATATATTTT
j_gene: TRBJ2-3; abundance: many; d_gene: -; v_gene: TRBV6-1; CDR3aa: CASSEWARQSTDTQYF; CDR3nt: TGTGCCAGCAGTGAATGGGCTCGGCAAAGCACAGATACGCAGTATTTT
j_gene: TRBJ1-1; abundance: -; d_gene: -; v_gene: TRBV18; CDR3aa: CASSPGTDLNTEAFF; CDR3nt: TGTGCCAGCTCACCGGGGACGGATCTGAACACTGAAGCTTTCTTT
j_gene: TRBJ2-2; abundance: many; d_gene: TRBD2; v_gene: TRBV2; CDR3aa: CASSSLAGYTGELFF; CDR3nt: TGTGCCAGCAGTTCCCTAGCGGGATACACCGGGGAGCTGTTTTTT
j_gene: TRBJ1-2; abundance: few; d_gene: -; v_gene: TRBV29-1; CDR3aa: CSVDGGEWANYGYTF; CDR3nt: TGCAGCGTTGACGGGGGGGAATGGGCTAACTATGGCTACACCTTC
j_gene: TRBJ2-3; abundance: many; d_gene: -; v_gene: TRBV2; CDR3aa: CASSTASTDTQYF; CDR3nt: TGTGCCAGCTCTACAGCAAGCACAGATACGCAGTATTTT
j_gene: TRBJ2-3; abundance: many; d_gene: -; v_gene: TRBV11-3; CDR3aa: CASSLDPPDTQYF; CDR3nt: TGTGCCAGCAGCTTAGATCCTCCAGATACGCAGTATTTT
j_gene: TRBJ2-7; abundance: -; d_gene: -; v_gene: TRBV15; CDR3aa: CATSRDGGGFDEQYF; CDR3nt: TGTGCCACCAGCAGAGATGGAGGGGGCTTCGACGAGCAGTACTTC
j_gene: TRBJ2-3; abundance: few; d_gene: -; v_gene: TRBV9; CDR3aa: CASSGPPPGDTQYF; CDR3nt: TGTGCCAGCAGCGGACCCCCACCCGGAGATACGCAGTATTTT
j_gene: TRBJ2-7; abundance: -; d_gene: TRBD1; v_gene: TRBV28; CDR3aa: CASSALLGTGPYEQYF; CDR3nt: TGTGCCAGCAGTGCCCTTCTGGGGACAGGGCCCTACGAGCAGTACTTC
j_gene: TRBJ2-2; abundance: few; d_gene: -; v_gene: TRBV5-1; CDR3aa: CASSLNAGTNTGELFF; CDR3nt: TGCGCCAGCAGCTTGAACGCGGGTACGAACACCGGGGAGCTGTTTTTT
j_gene: TRBJ2-5; abundance: once; d_gene: -; v_gene: TRBV5-1; CDR3aa: CASSPARGSVETQYF; CDR3nt: TGCGCCAGCAGCCCCGCCAGGGGTTCGGTCGAGACCCAGTACTTC
j_gene: TRBJ1-5; abundance: few; d_gene: -; v_gene: TRBV20-1; CDR3aa: CSARGRGSLGTPQHF; CDR3nt: TGCAGTGCTAGAGGACGAGGCTCTCTGGGGACGCCCCAGCATTTT
j_gene: TRBJ2-5; abundance: -; d_gene: -; v_gene: TRBV5-1; CDR3aa: CASSFGSGANQETQYF; CDR3nt: -
j_gene: TRBJ1-1; abundance: many; d_gene: -; v_gene: TRBV5-6; CDR3aa: CASSLGHSSALAFF; CDR3nt: TGTGCCAGCAGCTTGGGACACTCCTCGGCGTTAGCTTTCTTT
j_gene: TRBJ1-2; abundance: few; d_gene: TRBD1; v_gene: TRBV24-1; CDR3aa: CATSVDRGPYGYTF; CDR3nt: TGTGCCACCAGTGTGGACAGGGGGCCTTATGGCTACACCTTC
j_gene: TRBJ1-1; abundance: few; d_gene: TRBD1; v_gene: TRBV20-1; CDR3aa: CSAPSDRVPTEAFF; CDR3nt: TGCAGTGCTCCCTCGGACAGGGTGCCCACTGAAGCTTTCTTT
j_gene: TRBJ1-5; abundance: many; d_gene: TRBD1; v_gene: TRBV24-1; CDR3aa: CATSDTRQGSNQPQHF; CDR3nt: TGTGCCACCAGTGATACTCGACAGGGTAGCAATCAGCCCCAGCATTTT
j_gene: TRBJ2-3; abundance: few; d_gene: -; v_gene: TRBV18; CDR3aa: CASSPLGKGSTDTQYF; CDR3nt: TGTGCCAGCTCACCACTCGGCAAGGGGAGCACAGATACGCAGTATTTT
j_gene: TRBJ1-1; abundance: few; d_gene: -; v_gene: TRBV20-1; CDR3aa: CSVWGSTEAFF; CDR3nt: TGCAGTGTCTGGGGCTCGACTGAAGCTTTCTTT
j_gene: TRBJ1-1; abundance: -; d_gene: -; v_gene: TRBV15; CDR3aa: CATSRGENTEALF; CDR3nt: TGTGCCACCAGCAGAGGGGAGAACACTGAAGCTCTCTTT
j_gene: TRBJ2-5; abundance: many; d_gene: -; v_gene: TRBV5-1; CDR3aa: CASSLRARTATLQETQYF; CDR3nt: TGCGCCAGCAGCTTAAGGGCCCGGACAGCGACCCTACAAGAGACCCAGTACTTC
j_gene: TRBJ1-3; abundance: -; d_gene: -; v_gene: TRBV20-1; CDR3aa: CSARAGEFSGNTIYF; CDR3nt: TGCAGTGCTAGAGCGGGAGAATTTTCTGGAAACACCATATATTTT
j_gene: TRBJ2-7; abundance: many; d_gene: -; v_gene: TRBV2; CDR3aa: CATSTLLATPYEQYF; CDR3nt: TGTGCCACCTCCACCCTCCTAGCGACACCCTACGAGCAGTACTTC
j_gene: TRBJ2-1; abundance: few; d_gene: TRBD2; v_gene: TRBV20-1; CDR3aa: CSARLAGALYNEQFF; CDR3nt: TGCAGTGCTAGGTTGGCGGGAGCCTTATACAATGAGCAGTTCTTC
j_gene: TRBJ2-1; abundance: few; d_gene: TRBD2; v_gene: TRBV20-1; CDR3aa: CSARVLAGRYNEQFF; CDR3nt: TGCAGTGCTAGAGTTCTAGCGGGGAGATACAATGAGCAGTTCTTC
j_gene: TRBJ2-5; abundance: many; d_gene: -; v_gene: TRBV2; CDR3aa: CASSDRTAKETQYF; CDR3nt: TGTGCCAGCAGTGATAGGACTGCGAAAGAGACCCAGTACTTC
j_gene: TRBJ2-5; abundance: few; d_gene: -; v_gene: TRBV18; CDR3aa: CASSPQDSETQYF; CDR3nt: TGTGCCAGCTCACCGCAGGATTCGGAGACCCAGTACTTC
j_gene: TRBJ2-3; abundance: many; d_gene: TRBD2; v_gene: TRBV10-3; CDR3aa: CAIKTSSAGEHTDTQYF; CDR3nt: TGTGCCATCAAGACGAGCTCGGCGGGGGAACACACAGATACGCAGTATTTT